This T cell receptor (beta chain) was sequenced during a study of blood T cells in healthy people across ages. A second roughly 7 to 11 cycle PCR used barcoded and J-beta primers. TCRdb itself ran the 5' RACE reads through MiXCR, one entry per CDR3 protein. The table shows hundreds of thousands of distinct CDR3 sequences, with approximately 22% occurring only once. On this clonotype: The antigen remains unidentified.

Donor samples were obtained from healthy Caucasian individuals from Russia, aged about 6 to 95. Germline V lookup: CDR1 SEHNR, CDR2 FQNEAQ (reference sequence). Trimming removed 4 bases from V and 2 bases from J, with 15 bases in between. CDR3 length: 15 amino acids. Study-level findings and limits: With donor CMV status unknown, expanded clonotype changes were possibly confounded.

Material for sequencing was blood. The TCR originated in a man between 70 and 80 years old in good health. The chain joins TRBV7-9 to TRBJ2-7; the D gene could be TRBD1 or TRBD2 (5 bases each). CDR3 amino acids: CASSYLEGPTYEQYF. CDR3 coding DNA: TGTGCCAGCAGCTATCTAGAGGGGCCGACCTACGAGCAGTACTTC.